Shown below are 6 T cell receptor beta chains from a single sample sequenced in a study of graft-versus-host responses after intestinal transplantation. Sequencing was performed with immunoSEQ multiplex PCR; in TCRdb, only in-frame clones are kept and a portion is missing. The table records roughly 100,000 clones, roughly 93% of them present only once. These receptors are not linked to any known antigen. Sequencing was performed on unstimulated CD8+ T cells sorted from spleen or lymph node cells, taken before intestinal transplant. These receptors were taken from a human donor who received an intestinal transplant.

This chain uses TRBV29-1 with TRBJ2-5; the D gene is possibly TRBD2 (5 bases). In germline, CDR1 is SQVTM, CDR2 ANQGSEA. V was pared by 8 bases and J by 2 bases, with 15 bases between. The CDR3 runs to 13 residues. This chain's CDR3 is CSHRRESQETQYF. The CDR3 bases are TGCAGCCACCGCCGGGAATCTCAAGAGACCCAGTACTTC.

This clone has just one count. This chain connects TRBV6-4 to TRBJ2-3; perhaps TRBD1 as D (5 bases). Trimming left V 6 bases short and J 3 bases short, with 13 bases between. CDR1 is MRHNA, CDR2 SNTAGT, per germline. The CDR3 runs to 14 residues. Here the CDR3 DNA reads TGTGCCAGCAGCGCTCAGGGATTAACAGATACGCAGTATTTT. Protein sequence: CASSAQGLTDTQYF.

The chain's CDR3 is CASSLPGGAGGYTF. DNA for the CDR3: TGTGCCAGCAGCTTGCCAGGGGGCGCCGGTGGCTACACCTTC. The chain joins TRBV5-5 to TRBJ1-2; 8 bases agree with TRBD1. This CDR3 contains 14 residues. CDR1 is SGHKS, CDR2 YYEKEE, per germline (reference sequence). J was trimmed by 7 bases and V by 1 base; bases with no gene match: 6.

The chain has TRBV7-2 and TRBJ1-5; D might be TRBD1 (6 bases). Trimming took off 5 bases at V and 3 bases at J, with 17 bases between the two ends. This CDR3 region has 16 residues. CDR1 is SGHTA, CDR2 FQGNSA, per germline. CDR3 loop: CASSPYHRADNQPQHF. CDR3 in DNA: TGTGCCAGCAGCCCTTATCACAGGGCGGACAATCAGCCCCAGCATTTT.

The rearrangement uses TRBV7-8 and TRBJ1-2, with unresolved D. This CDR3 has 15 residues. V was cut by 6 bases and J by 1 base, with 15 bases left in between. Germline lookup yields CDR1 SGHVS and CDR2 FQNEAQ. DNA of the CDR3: TGTGCCAGCAGTCTGGGTCACCCGGATAACTATGGCTACACCTTC. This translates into CASSLGHPDNYGYTF.

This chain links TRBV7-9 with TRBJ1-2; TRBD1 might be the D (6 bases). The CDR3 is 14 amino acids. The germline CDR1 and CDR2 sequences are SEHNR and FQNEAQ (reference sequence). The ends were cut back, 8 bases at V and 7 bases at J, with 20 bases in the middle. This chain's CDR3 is CASPTEGQGGGYTF. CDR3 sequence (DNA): TGTGCCAGCCCGACAGAAGGGCAAGGGGGTGGCTACACCTTC.